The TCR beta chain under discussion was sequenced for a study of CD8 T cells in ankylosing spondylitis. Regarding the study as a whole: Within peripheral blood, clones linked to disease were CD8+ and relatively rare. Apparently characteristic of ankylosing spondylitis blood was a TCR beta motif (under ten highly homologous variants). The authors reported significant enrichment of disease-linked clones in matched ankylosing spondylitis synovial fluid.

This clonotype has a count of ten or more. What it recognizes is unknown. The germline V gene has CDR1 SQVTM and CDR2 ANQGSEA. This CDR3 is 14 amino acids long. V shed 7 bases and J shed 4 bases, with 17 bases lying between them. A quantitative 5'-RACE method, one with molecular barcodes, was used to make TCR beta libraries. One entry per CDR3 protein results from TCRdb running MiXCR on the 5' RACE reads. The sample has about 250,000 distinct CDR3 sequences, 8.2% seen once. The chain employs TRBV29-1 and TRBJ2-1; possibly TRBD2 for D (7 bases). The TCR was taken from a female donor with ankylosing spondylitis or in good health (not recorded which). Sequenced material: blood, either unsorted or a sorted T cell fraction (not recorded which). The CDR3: CSDAGASGYNEQFF. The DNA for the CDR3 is TGCAGCGATGCGGGGGCTAGCGGATACAATGAGCAGTTCTTC.